The 30 T cell receptor beta chains reported below all come from one sample, sequenced in a study of control samples from healthy donors and cancer patients. Measured with immunoSEQ multiplex PCR; TCRdb has only the in-frame clones, and not every one. Of roughly 100,000 clones listed, 80% to 90% are singletons. Sequencing was performed on PBMCs. These receptor sequences come from a man between 60 and 70 years old with lung cancer.

This chain connects TRBV3-1 (or the pseudogene TRBV3-2) to TRBJ1-4; D not certain. Trimming cost V 1 base and J 7 bases, with 10 bases left between them. CDR1 and CDR2 from the germline V gene are LGHDT and YNNKEL (reference sequence). The CDR3 runs to 14 residues. The CDR3 is CASSQALIGEKLFF. The CDR3 coding sequence is TGTGCCAGCAGCCAAGCCCTAATAGGTGAAAAACTGTTTTTT.

This clone was observed a handful of times. Here the CDR3 reads CASSSLWTGLKNTEAFF. CDR3 coding DNA: TGTGCCAGCAGCTCACTCTGGACAGGGTTGAAGAACACTGAAGCTTTCTTT. The V call is TRBV7-9, the J call TRBJ1-1, with 8 bases that match TRBD1. Germline V lookup: CDR1 SEHNR, CDR2 FQNEAQ (reference sequence). This CDR3 region has 17 residues. Trimming took 4 bases from V and 1 from J; bases not matched to a gene: 11. The complete variable domain, with remaining parts taken from reference TRBV7-9 and TRBJ1-1, reads DTGVSQNPRHKITKRGQNVTFRCDPISEHNRLYWYRQTLGQGPEFLTYFQNEAQLEKSRLLSDRFSAERPKGSFSTLEIQRTEQGDSAMYLCASSSLWTGLKNTEAFFGQGTRLTVV.

The V and J genes are TRBV12-5 and TRBJ2-3, with 7 bases that match TRBD1. CDR3 size: 15 residues. J gave up 0 bases and V 7 bases, and 7 bases lay outside the gene matches. Germline CDR1 LGHNT, CDR2 FRNRAP. CDR3 region: CASALTGMSTDTQYF. DNA for the CDR3: TGTGCTAGTGCCCTGACAGGGATGAGCACAGATACGCAGTATTTT.

The chain combines TRBV7-9 with TRBJ1-5, with D possibly TRBD1 on 6 matching bases. Germline V gene sequence: CDR1 SEHNR, CDR2 FQNEAQ (reference sequence). This CDR3 region has 14 residues. V lost 3 bases to trimming and J lost 7 bases, with 13 bases between them. The CDR3 loop is CASSFTMDSQPQHF. CDR3 sequence (DNA): TGTGCCAGCAGCTTTACGATGGACAGCCAGCCCCAGCATTTT.

The rearrangement uses TRBV30 and TRBJ1-3; D possibly corresponds to TRBD1 (6 bases). Germline loops: CDR1 GTSNPN, CDR2 SVGIG (reference sequence). The CDR3 runs 16 residues. V was cut by 6 bases and J by 0 bases, with 18 bases left in between. The CDR3 reads CACRQQGPFSGNTIYF. CDR3 sequence (DNA): TGTGCCTGCAGGCAACAGGGCCCATTCTCTGGAAACACCATATATTTT.

The chain recombines TRBV30 with TRBJ1-2, with D maybe TRBD1 (6 bases). Germline V gene data show CDR1 as GTSNPN and CDR2 as SVGIG (reference sequence). The CDR3 spans 14 residues. Trimming left V 0 bases short and J 4 bases short, with 12 bases between. The CDR3 sequence is CAWSVPGVSYGYTF. The CDR3 DNA sequence: TGTGCCTGGAGTGTCCCAGGGGTGTCCTATGGCTACACCTTC.

V is TRBV9 and J is TRBJ2-3; 8 bases line up with TRBD2. Unmatched junction bases numbered 6, after V lost 0 bases and J lost 6 bases. The CDR3 spans 15 residues. CDR1 is SGDLS and CDR2 is YYNGEE in the germline V gene. The CDR3 DNA reads TGTGCCAGCAGCGTAGCGGGGGGGCATGTTGATACGCAGTATTTT. Translation: CASSVAGGHVDTQYF.

The rearrangement joins TRBV18 to TRBJ2-5, with TRBD1 matching over 7 bases. The CDR3 has 13 residues. CDR1 and CDR2 (germline): KGHSH, LQKENI. J lost 7 bases, V lost 5 bases, and 7 bases had no gene match. CDR3 nucleotides: TGTGCCAGCTCATCTACAGGGGATGTGACCCAGTACTTC. This gives the protein CASSSTGDVTQYF. Looking up the rest from reference TRBV18 and TRBJ2-5 gives the full variable domain: NAGVMQNPRHLVRRRGQEARLRCSPMKGHSHVYWYRQLPEEGLKFMVYLQKENIIDESGMPKERFSAEFPKEGPSILRIQQVVRGDSAAYFCASSSTGDVTQYFGPGTRLLVL.

This chain links TRBV5-4 with TRBJ2-7; D is ambiguous. Germline CDR1 reads SGHNT; CDR2 reads YYREEE (reference sequence). V lost 5 bases and J 0 bases, leaving 15 bases between the germline ends. The CDR3 has 15 amino acids. DNA of the CDR3: TGTGCCAGCAGACCGTCAGTCGCAGGCTCCTACGAGCAGTACGTC. Protein product: CASRPSVAGSYEQYV.

The rearrangement links TRBV14 to TRBJ1-2; D is possibly TRBD1 (6 bases). This CDR3 is built from 16 residues. Trimming removed 1 base at V and 3 bases at J, with 15 bases between. The germline CDR1 and CDR2 sequences are SGHDN and FVKESK. The CDR3 here is CASSQARGPRDYGYTF. The CDR3 DNA is TGTGCCAGCAGCCAAGCCCGGGGGCCACGAGACTATGGCTACACCTTC.

The chain links TRBV10-2 to TRBJ2-3; D gene ambiguous. The CDR3 is 13 amino acids. Trimming took 4 bases from V and 0 from J, leaving 5 bases between them. Germline V gene data show CDR1 as WSHSY and CDR2 as SAAADI. The CDR3 here is CASSGQSTDTQYF. The CDR3 coding sequence is TGCGCCAGCAGTGGTCAGAGCACAGATACGCAGTATTTT.

The chain is built from TRBV7-9 and TRBJ1-2, with a weak D call TRBD1 (6 bases). The ends were cut back, 3 bases at V and 1 base at J, with 21 bases in the middle. The length of the CDR3 is 18 residues. The V gene's germline CDR1 is SEHNR and CDR2 FQNEAQ (reference sequence). The CDR3 region has the DNA TGTGCCAGCAGCTTCTGGGTGGGACAACCGCCGAATAACTATGGCTACACCTTC. This translates into CASSFWVGQPPNNYGYTF. Full variable domain (remainder filled in from reference TRBV7-9 and TRBJ1-2): DTGVSQNPRHKITKRGQNVTFRCDPISEHNRLYWYRQTLGQGPEFLTYFQNEAQLEKSRLLSDRFSAERPKGSFSTLEIQRTEQGDSAMYLCASSFWVGQPPNNYGYTFGSGTRLTVV.

The CDR3 DNA reads as TGTGCCAGCAGTTTACAAACAGAAAACTATGGCTACACCTTC. Translation: CASSLQTENYGYTF. The rearrangement joins TRBV11-3 to TRBJ1-2; D remains ambiguous. CDR3 size: 14 residues. The V gene's germline CDR1 is SGHNT and CDR2 YENEEA. The V gene lost 6 bases and the J gene lost 2 bases, with 13 bases spanning the gap. Full variable domain (outside the CDR3, taken from reference TRBV11-3 and TRBJ1-2): EAGVVQSPRYKIIEKKQPVAFWCNPISGHNTLYWYLQNLGQGPELLIRYENEEAVDDSQLPKDRFSAERLKGVDSTLKIQPAELGDSAVYLCASSLQTENYGYTFGSGTRLTVV.

This sequence joins TRBV29-1 and TRBJ1-1; 9 positions match TRBD1. The CDR3 contains 14 residues. CDR1 and CDR2 (germline): SQVTM, ANQGSEA. Trimming at V came to 6 bases and at J to 3 bases, leaving 8 bases not matched to a gene. CDR3 nucleotides: TGCAGCGTGCGTACAGGGGGCGCCTACACTGAAGCTTTCTTT. This sequence encodes CSVRTGGAYTEAFF.

V and J are TRBV7-2 and TRBJ2-1; D call uncertain. The CDR3 has 14 amino acids. V was clipped by 1 base and J by 2 bases, with 6 bases between them. From germline, CDR1 is SGHTA and CDR2 FQGNSA. For the CDR3, the DNA is TGTGCCAGCAGCTTAGTTGGACCCTACAATGAGCAGTTCTTC. Its protein is CASSLVGPYNEQFF.

The V call is TRBV6-5, the J call TRBJ2-6; D remains ambiguous. Trimming shortened V by 4 bases and J by 0 bases, and 10 bases separated the two germline ends. The CDR3 is 16 residues long. CDR1 and CDR2 from the germline V gene are MNHEY and SVGAGI. This CDR3 is CASSSRLDSGANVLTF. As DNA, the CDR3 is TGTGCCAGCAGTTCGCGTTTGGACTCTGGGGCCAACGTCCTGACTTTC.

This clone was seen only a few times. The CDR3 protein is CASSLAPVSGGALDTQYF. Here the CDR3 DNA reads TGTGCCAGCAGCTTAGCGCCCGTTAGCGGGGGGGCCCTGGATACGCAGTATTTT. The chain carries TRBV7-2 and TRBJ2-3; 11 bases match TRBD2. The CDR3 covers 18 residues. V was pared by 0 bases and J by 6 bases, with 11 bases of the junction left unmatched. Per germline, CDR1 SGHTA and CDR2 FQGNSA.

This clone was seen more than once but under ten times. The CDR3 DNA reads TGTGCCAGCAGCTCAGTCCGGGACCGGACCTACGAGCAGTACTTC. Amino acids: CASSSVRDRTYEQYF. This rearrangement joins TRBV7-9 to TRBJ2-7; D assignment may be TRBD1 or TRBD2 (5 bases each). Germline V gene data show CDR1 as SEHNR and CDR2 as FQNEAQ (reference sequence). The CDR3 is made up of 15 amino acids. Trimming took off 4 bases at V and 2 bases at J, with 15 bases between the two ends. The entire variable domain, with the rest obtained from reference TRBV7-9 and TRBJ2-7, is as follows: DTGVSQNPRHKITKRGQNVTFRCDPISEHNRLYWYRQTLGQGPEFLTYFQNEAQLEKSRLLSDRFSAERPKGSFSTLEIQRTEQGDSAMYLCASSSVRDRTYEQYFGPGTRLTVT.

The chain joins TRBV7-2 to TRBJ1-2; D uncertain. Germline CDR1 SGHTA, CDR2 FQGNSA. Trimming shortened V by 4 bases and J by 0 bases, and 18 bases separated the two germline ends. The CDR3 has 17 amino acids. The CDR3 loop reads CASSSGVTIIANYGYTF. The CDR3, as DNA: TGTGCCAGCAGCTCCGGGGTCACCATAATAGCTAACTATGGCTACACCTTC.

This clone has a handful of counts. The V and J genes are TRBV5-4 and TRBJ2-1; the match to TRBD1 covers 7 bases. The CDR3 has 15 amino acids. Germline V lookup: CDR1 SGHNT, CDR2 YYREEE (reference sequence). The V segment lost 3 bases and the J segment 0 bases; nucleotides outside the gene matches: 3. The CDR3 DNA reads as TGTGCCAGCAGCTCGGGACAGAGCTCCTACAATGAGCAGTTCTTC. This gives the protein CASSSGQSSYNEQFF. The variable domain in full, completed from reference TRBV5-4 and TRBJ2-1, reads ETGVTQSPTHLIKTRGQQVTLRCSSQSGHNTVSWYQQALGQGPQFIFQYYREEENGRGNFPPRFSGLQFPNYSSELNVNALELDDSALYLCASSSGQSSYNEQFFGPGTRLTVL.

V usage is TRBV7-9 and J usage is TRBJ1-3; 9 bases match TRBD1. CDR3 length: 16 residues. Germline CDR1 and CDR2: SEHNR and FQNEAQ (reference sequence). With 5 bases clipped from V and 1 base from J, the junction kept 6 bases outside the gene matches. Here the CDR3 DNA reads TGTGCCAGCAGCCCATGGGACAGGGAATCTGGAAACACCATATATTTT. Amino acids: CASSPWDRESGNTIYF.

The chain uses TRBV4-2 and TRBJ1-2, with a possible D match to TRBD1 (5 bases). CDR3 length: 14 residues. Germline lookup yields CDR1 LGHNA and CDR2 YNFKEQ. Trimming took off 0 bases at V and 8 bases at J, with 13 bases between the two ends. CDR3 sequence reads: CASSQDQGGEGYTF. Here the CDR3 DNA reads TGTGCCAGCAGCCAAGACCAGGGAGGGGAAGGCTACACCTTC.

A note on this clone: In the same sample, other DNA sequences code for this CDR3. The V gene is TRBV25-1, the J gene TRBJ2-5; TRBD2 matches at 9 bases. The trim removed 2 bases at V and 5 bases at J, leaving 6 bases unmatched. The V gene's germline CDR1 is MGHDK and CDR2 SYGVNS. This CDR3 has 15 residues. The CDR3 region is CASSEGGGVRETQYF. CDR3 DNA: TGTGCCAGCAGTGAAGGCGGGGGGGTCCGGGAGACCCAGTACTTC. Full variable domain (outside the CDR3, taken from reference TRBV25-1 and TRBJ2-5): EADIYQTPRYLVIGTGKKITLECSQTMGHDKMYWYQQDPGMELHLIHYSYGVNSTEKGDLSSESTVSRIRTEHFPLTLESARPSHTSQYLCASSEGGGVRETQYFGPGTRLLVL.

This chain joins TRBV7-2 and TRBJ1-1, with a possible D match to TRBD1 (5 bases). Germline V CDR1 and CDR2: SGHTA, FQGNSA. Trimming pared 7 bases from V and 5 bases from J, leaving 20 bases between. CDR3 length: 15 residues. The CDR3 sequence is CASNLNWQGGTEAFF. The CDR3, as DNA: TGTGCCAGCAACCTCAATTGGCAGGGAGGAACTGAAGCTTTCTTT.

V and J are TRBV7-9 and TRBJ1-6, with 9 bases lining up with TRBD1. Germline-derived CDR1 and CDR2 are SEHNR and FQNEAQ (reference sequence). The CDR3 length is 15 residues. Trimming removed 5 bases from V and 7 bases from J; junction bases left unmatched: 6. The CDR3 nucleotides read TGTGCCAGCAGCGAGGGGACAGGGCGAAATTCACCCCTCCACTTT. Translation: CASSEGTGRNSPLHF. Full variable domain (outside the CDR3, taken from reference TRBV7-9 and TRBJ1-6): DTGVSQNPRHKITKRGQNVTFRCDPISEHNRLYWYRQTLGQGPEFLTYFQNEAQLEKSRLLSDRFSAERPKGSFSTLEIQRTEQGDSAMYLCASSEGTGRNSPLHFGNGTRLTVT.

This clone was seen once. The V gene is TRBV11-3, the J gene TRBJ1-2; D may be TRBD1 (5 bases). Germline CDR1 is SGHNT and CDR2 is YENEEA. Trimming took off 3 bases at V and 7 bases at J, with 9 bases between the two ends. The CDR3 spans 12 residues. CDR3 in amino acids: CASSFPGPGYTF. The CDR3 bases are TGTGCCAGCAGCTTCCCAGGGCCTGGCTACACCTTC.

The chain links TRBV7-2 to TRBJ1-1; possibly TRBD1 for D (5 bases). Between the trimmed V and J ends, which lost 3 bases and 0 bases, there was a span of 11 bases. The CDR3 sequence is 15 residues long. Per the germline V gene, CDR1 is SGHTA and CDR2 is FQGNSA. The CDR3 loop is CASSFQGLMNTEAFF. CDR3 nucleotides: TGTGCCAGCAGCTTTCAGGGACTAATGAACACTGAAGCTTTCTTT.

This rearrangement joins TRBV5-5 to TRBJ1-1; tentative D call: TRBD1 (5 bases). This CDR3 spans 15 amino acids. CDR1 SGHKS and CDR2 YYEKEE come from the germline V gene (reference sequence). Trimming took off 3 bases at V and 0 bases at J, with 12 bases between the two ends. CDR3 sequence: CASSYEGTMNTEAFF. The CDR3 coding sequence is TGTGCCAGCAGCTATGAAGGGACTATGAACACTGAAGCTTTCTTT.

This chain links TRBV2 with TRBJ1-1, with TRBD1 matching 7 bases. From germline, CDR1 is SNHLY and CDR2 FYNNEI. V was clipped by 2 bases and J by 2 bases; unmatched bases: 5. This CDR3 is built from 15 residues. CDR3 nucleotides: TGTGCCAGCAGTGAATTCCAGGGGGGAAACACTGAAGCTTTCTTT. Protein product: CASSEFQGGNTEAFF.

The chain couples TRBV4-1 to TRBJ2-2; TRBD2 aligns across 14 bases. The CDR3 covers 19 residues. The V gene end was trimmed by 1 base and the J gene end by 5 bases; junction bases not matched to a gene: 9. Germline V CDR1 and CDR2: MGHRA, YSYEKL. The CDR3 coding sequence is TGCGCCAGCAGCCAAGTGGGACTAGCGGGGGCCCTTATGACCGGGGAGCTGTTTTTT. This sequence encodes CASSQVGLAGALMTGELFF.